This T cell receptor (beta chain) comes out of a study of cytomegalovirus exposure and HLA in healthy donors. A multiplex PCR was run with 60 Vbeta primers and 13 Jbeta primers. Assay: immunoSEQ multiplex PCR; the TCRdb copy retains only in-frame clones and omits some. The sample lists under 130,000 clones, about 69% seen once, with roughly 1.2% in the top ten. The germline CDR1 and CDR2 sequences are SQVTM and ANQGSEA. The CDR3 totals 14 residues. The junction had 8 bases not matched to a gene; V was cut back by 4 bases and J by 6 bases. All donors participated as healthy donors of bone marrow. V usage is TRBV29-1 and J usage is TRBJ2-7, with 11 bases that match TRBD2. The sequencing input was PBMCs. The clonotype comes from a man aged 40-50 years in good health and CMV-seronegative. The CDR3, as DNA: TGCAGCGTTGCCCTAGCGGGAGGTTGGGGCGAGCAGTACTTC. Translating gives CSVALAGGWGEQYF.